Listed below are T cell receptor beta chains from one sample, sequenced in a study of PD-1 blockade in mismatch repair-deficient tumors. The method was immunoSEQ multiplex PCR; TCRdb's version includes in-frame clones alone and lacks a portion of them. The sample has 70,000 to 95,000 clones; roughly 80% are singletons. Sequencing used peripheral blood, obtained 44 weeks after starting pembrolizumab. These TCRs come from an adult with mismatch repair-deficient cancer. The CDR3 runs from the conserved cysteine through the conserved F or W. The D gene is left open where the match is weak. Not every row has a clone size; where given, it reads once, few, many or a size class.

d_gene,v_gene,abundance,j_gene,CDR3nt,CDR3aa
TRBD1,TRBV18,NA,TRBJ1-1,TGTGCCAGCTCACCAGGGACAGCAAACACTGAAGCTTTCTTT,CASSPGTANTEAFF
NA,TRBV29-1,NA,TRBJ1-1,TGCAGCGTTCCCCCTGGGTTTGGCGCTGAAGCTTTCTTT,CSVPPGFGAEAFF
NA,TRBV11-3,few,TRBJ1-1,TGTGCCAGCAGCTTCGACCGTTTCATAGGGGGTACGGCTGAAGCTTTCTTT,CASSFDRFIGGTAEAFF
NA,TRBV27,NA,TRBJ2-1,TGTGCCAGCAGTTTATCTCGTCCCCCAGTCTACAATGAGCAGTTCTTC,CASSLSRPPVYNEQFF
NA,TRBV4-1,NA,TRBJ2-7,TGCGCCAGCAGCCAAGTTTGGGGGCGGAACTCCTACGAGCAGTACTTC,CASSQVWGRNSYEQYF
TRBD1,TRBV5-1,few,TRBJ1-2,TGCGCCAGCAGCCCGACAGGGGATGACTATGGCTACACCTTC,CASSPTGDDYGYTF
NA,TRBV7-3,NA,TRBJ2-1,TGTGCCAGCAGCCCCGGGACTTACAATGAGCAGTTCTTC,CASSPGTYNEQFF
NA,TRBV5-5,NA,TRBJ2-7,TGTGCCAGCAGCTTACAGGACAGCTACTACGAGCAGTACTTC,CASSLQDSYYEQYF
NA,TRBV5-1,NA,TRBJ1-1,TGCGCCAGCAGCTTGGTCATGGGGAACACTGAAGCTTTCTTT,CASSLVMGNTEAFF
NA,TRBV9,NA,TRBJ2-5,TGTGCCAGCAGCGGCTCCAGAAAAGAGACCCAGTACTTC,CASSGSRKETQYF
TRBD1,TRBV29-1,NA,TRBJ1-1,TGCAGCGTTACGGGACAGGGGGACACTGAAGCTTTCTTT,CSVTGQGDTEAFF
TRBD1,TRBV2,NA,TRBJ1-4,TGTGCCAGCAGTGATAAACTGTCAGGGGGGCGTGAAAAACTGTTTTTT,CASSDKLSGGREKLFF
NA,TRBV5-5,NA,TRBJ2-7,TGTGCCAGCAGCTTGGGAGGGGGCTACGAGCAGTACTTC,CASSLGGGYEQYF
NA,TRBV5-6,NA,TRBJ2-5,TGTGCCAGCAGCCTAATCGGTTGGGCAGAGACCCAGTACTTC,CASSLIGWAETQYF
NA,TRBV7-9,NA,TRBJ2-7,TGTGCCAGCAGGCGGGACGGAGGGGGAATCTACGAGCAGTACTTC,CASRRDGGGIYEQYF
NA,TRBV29-1,NA,TRBJ2-5,TGCAGCGTTCCTCAGGGTCAAGAGACCCAGTACTTC,CSVPQGQETQYF
TRBD2,TRBV5-3,NA,TRBJ2-5,TGTGCCAGAAGCTTGGTGCGGCTAGCGGGACTAAAAGAGACCCAGTACTTC,CARSLVRLAGLKETQYF